A selection of T cell receptor beta chains follows, all from one sample in a study of cytomegalovirus exposure and HLA in healthy donors. TCRdb's table, derived via immunoSEQ multiplex PCR, lists solely in-frame clones and lacks some. This table has about 120,000 clones, more than 60% appearing once. The source material was PBMCs. These receptors were obtained from a female donor in good health and CMV-seronegative. Each CDR3 is given with its conserved first and last residue. A D gene is named only where the DNA matches it firmly. Expanded clones are given a class, and other clones once, few, many or no size at all.

V gene	clone size	J gene	D gene	CDR3 protein	CDR3 DNA
TRBV19	few	TRBJ1-1	TRBD1	CASSIGDRGGTEAFF	TGTGCCAGTAGTATAGGGGACAGGGGAGGCACTGAAGCTTTCTTT
TRBV5-1	-	TRBJ2-2	TRBD1	CASSSTGFSNTGELFF	TGCGCCAGCAGCTCGACAGGGTTTTCGAACACCGGGGAGCTGTTTTTT
TRBV7-6	once	TRBJ1-6	-	CASSTSGGVGNSPLHF	TGTGCCAGCAGCACCTCCGGGGGGGTGGGCAATTCACCCCTCCACTTT
TRBV25-1	-	TRBJ2-7	-	CASATGYEQYF	TGTGCCAGTGCAACAGGCTACGAGCAGTACTTC
TRBV5-5	-	TRBJ1-2	-	CASSHLRFTAPSYGYTF	TGTGCCAGCAGCCATCTTAGATTTACTGCTCCCTCCTATGGCTACACCTTC
TRBV7-9	-	TRBJ2-6	-	CASSLFWQGGGPGANVLTF	TGTGCCAGCAGCTTGTTCTGGCAGGGAGGAGGCCCTGGGGCCAACGTCCTGACTTTC
TRBV5-5	-	TRBJ2-7	TRBD2	CASSPGGGSYEQYF	TGTGCCAGCAGCCCGGGAGGGGGATCCTACGAGCAGTACTTC
TRBV2	-	TRBJ2-4	TRBD2	CASSALAGGAKNIQYF	TGTGCCAGCAGCGCGCTAGCGGGGGGGGCCAAAAACATTCAGTACTTC
TRBV5-1	-	TRBJ2-5	-	CASSRIGGAVQETQYF	TGCGCCAGCAGCCGGATAGGCGGGGCGGTCCAAGAGACCCAGTACTTC
TRBV6-5	-	TRBJ2-7	TRBD1	CASSSQGQGSYEQYF	TGTGCCAGCAGTAGTCAGGGACAGGGTTCCTACGAGCAGTACTTC
TRBV5-4	once	TRBJ2-2	-	CASSLVGGIAGELFF	TGTGCCAGCAGCTTGGTCGGAGGAATCGCCGGGGAGCTGTTTTTT
TRBV18	-	TRBJ1-2	-	CASSPGQGNYGYTF	TGTGCCAGCTCACCCGGCCAGGGGAACTATGGCTACACCTTC
TRBV6-5	-	TRBJ1-6	TRBD1	CASSYQRTGPTSPLHF	TGTGCCAGCAGTTACCAAAGGACAGGCCCAACTTCACCCCTCCACTTT
TRBV5-4	-	TRBJ1-1	TRBD1	CASSTRTGGANTEAFF	TGTGCCAGCAGCACACGGACAGGGGGCGCAAACACTGAAGCTTTCTTT
TRBV6-4	-	TRBJ1-1	TRBD1	CASSANNRGNTEAFF	TGTGCCAGCAGTGCCAACAACAGGGGAAACACTGAAGCTTTCTTT
TRBV12-5	-	TRBJ2-7	-	CASGPQGSGDEQYF	TGTGCTAGTGGTCCTCAGGGCTCGGGGGACGAGCAGTACTTC
TRBV9	-	TRBJ2-5	TRBD2	CASSPRGGRDETQYF	TGTGCCAGCAGCCCCCGGGGGGGCCGTGATGAGACCCAGTACTTC
TRBV11-3	-	TRBJ2-3	-	CASSLGAADTQYF	TGTGCCAGCAGCCTAGGGGCAGCAGATACGCAGTATTTT